This TCR beta chain derives from a study of shared clonotypes between healthy human individuals. TCRdb keeps only in-frame clones here, not all; method: immunoSEQ multiplex PCR. Found here are about 640,000 clones, about three quarters of them singletons; the top ten hold less than 2%. The CDR3 loop spans 19 amino acids. V shed 5 bases and J 0 bases; nucleotides not matched to a gene: 16. Per germline, CDR1 LNHDA and CDR2 SQIVND (reference sequence). A word on this clone: Other nucleotide sequences in the sample specify the same CDR3.

Partitioning of CD4+ cells yielded a CD45RA+ naive subset and a CD45RA-negative memory subset. Material for sequencing was memory CD4+ T cells sorted from blood. Subset here: CD45RA-negative fraction. This sequence originates from a woman aged 25 to 45 in good health. The chain employs TRBV19 and TRBJ2-7; 10 bases line up with TRBD2. The CDR3 DNA is TGTGCCAGTAGTCCCCGTTTCCCGGGACTAGCGAAGAGCTCCTACGAGCAGTACTTC. Amino acids: CASSPRFPGLAKSSYEQYF.